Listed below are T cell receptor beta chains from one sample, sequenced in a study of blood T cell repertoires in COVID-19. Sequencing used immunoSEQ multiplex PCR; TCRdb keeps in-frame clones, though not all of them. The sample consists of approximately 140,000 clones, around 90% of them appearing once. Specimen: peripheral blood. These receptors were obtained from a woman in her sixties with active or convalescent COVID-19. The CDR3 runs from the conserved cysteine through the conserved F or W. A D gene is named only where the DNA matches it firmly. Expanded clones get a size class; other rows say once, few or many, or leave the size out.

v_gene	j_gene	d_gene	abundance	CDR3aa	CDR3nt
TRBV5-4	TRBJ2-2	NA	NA	CASSYGLTGELFF	TGTGCCAGCAGCTACGGACTGACCGGGGAGCTGTTTTTT
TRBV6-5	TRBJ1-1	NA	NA	CASSSSTHNTEAFF	TGTGCCAGCAGTTCATCGACACACAACACTGAAGCTTTCTTT
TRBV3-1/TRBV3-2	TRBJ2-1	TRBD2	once	CASSQARGGSDEQFF	TGTGCCAGCAGCCAAGCTCGGGGGGGCAGTGATGAGCAGTTCTTC
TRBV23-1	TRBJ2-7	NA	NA	CASSQSGDTYEQYF	TGCGCCAGCAGTCAATCAGGGGATACCTACGAGCAGTACTTC
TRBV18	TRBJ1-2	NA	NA	CASSPLAGDNYGYTF	TGTGCCAGCTCACCTTTGGCAGGGGATAACTATGGCTACACCTTC
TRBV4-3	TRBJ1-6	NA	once	CASSQEVGGNNSPLHF	TGCGCCAGCAGCCAAGAAGTAGGCGGAAATAATTCACCCCTCCACTTT
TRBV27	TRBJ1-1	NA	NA	CASSWSVLNTEAFF	TGTGCCAGCAGTTGGAGTGTCCTGAACACTGAAGCTTTCTTT
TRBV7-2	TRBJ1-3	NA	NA	CASSLVERNTIYF	TGTGCCAGCAGCTTGGTAGAGCGAAACACCATATATTTT
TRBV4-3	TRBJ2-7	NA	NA	CASSLTPGDGSYEQYF	TGCGCCAGCAGCCTAACCCCAGGTGACGGATCCTACGAGCAGTACTTC
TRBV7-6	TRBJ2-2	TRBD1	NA	CASSIRQGVNTGELFF	TGTGCCAGCAGCATCAGACAGGGGGTGAACACCGGGGAGCTGTTTTTT
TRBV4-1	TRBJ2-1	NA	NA	CASSQDGAEQFF	TGCGCCAGCAGCCAAGATGGAGCTGAGCAGTTCTTC
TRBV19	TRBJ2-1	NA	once	CASSISSYNEQFF	TGTGCCAGTAGTATAAGCTCGTACAATGAGCAGTTCTTC
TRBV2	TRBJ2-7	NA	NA	CASMTFSYEQYF	TGTGCCAGCATGACATTCTCCTACGAGCAGTACTTC
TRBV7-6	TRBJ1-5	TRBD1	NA	CASSMMTGLNQPQHF	TGTGCCAGCAGCATGATGACAGGGCTCAATCAGCCCCAGCATTTT
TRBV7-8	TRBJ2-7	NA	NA	CASSLGLGHEQYF	TGTGCCAGCAGCTTAGGCTTGGGCCACGAGCAGTACTTC
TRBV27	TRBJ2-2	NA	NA	CASSLFRGSTGELFF	TGTGCCAGCAGTTTGTTTCGGGGGAGCACCGGGGAGCTGTTTTTT
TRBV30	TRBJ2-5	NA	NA	CAWGPGVSQETQYF	TGTGCCTGGGGGCCCGGAGTGAGTCAGGAGACCCAGTACTTC
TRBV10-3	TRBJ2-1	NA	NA	CATSGVSYNEQFF	TGTGCCACCTCAGGGGTTTCCTACAATGAGCAGTTCTTC
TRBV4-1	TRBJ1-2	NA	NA	CASSQDVTLSNGYTF	TGCGCCAGCAGCCAAGACGTGACATTATCAAATGGCTACACCTTC
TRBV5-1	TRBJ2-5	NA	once	CASSSPTDYQETQYF	TGCGCCAGCAGCTCACCGACAGATTACCAAGAGACCCAGTACTTC
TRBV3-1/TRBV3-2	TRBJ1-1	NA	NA	CASSQGGGGEAFF	TGTGCCAGCAGCCAAGGGGGGGGAGGTGAAGCTTTCTTT
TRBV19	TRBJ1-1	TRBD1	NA	CASSKTRGHEAFF	TGTGCCAGTAGTAAGACAAGGGGGCATGAAGCTTTCTTT
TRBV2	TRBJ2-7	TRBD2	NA	CASRPGTSGYEQYF	TGTGCCAGCAGGCCCGGGACTAGCGGCTACGAGCAGTACTTC
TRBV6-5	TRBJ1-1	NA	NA	CASSYILTGGNTEAFF	TGTGCCAGCAGTTACATTTTGACAGGCGGGAACACTGAAGCTTTCTTT
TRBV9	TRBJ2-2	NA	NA	CASSATSLGELFF	TGTGCCAGCAGCGCCACAAGTCTCGGGGAGCTGTTTTTT
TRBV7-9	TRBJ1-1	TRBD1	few	CASRQGEDTEAFF	TGTGCCAGCCGACAGGGGGAGGACACTGAAGCTTTCTTT
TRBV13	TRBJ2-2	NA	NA	CASSLGGGRAGELFF	TGTGCCAGCAGCTTAGGAGGGGGACGAGCCGGGGAGCTGTTTTTT
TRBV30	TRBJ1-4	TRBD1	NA	CAWWGTGPSEKLFF	TGTGCCTGGTGGGGGACAGGGCCCAGTGAAAAACTGTTTTTT
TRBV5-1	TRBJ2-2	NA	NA	CASTERTDTGELFF	TGCGCCAGCACCGAAAGGACAGACACCGGGGAGCTGTTTTTT
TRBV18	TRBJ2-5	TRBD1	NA	CASSPPSLTGAQETQYF	TGTGCCAGCTCACCACCATCTTTGACAGGGGCCCAAGAGACCCAGTACTTC
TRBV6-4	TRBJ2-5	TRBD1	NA	CASNAGGAWETQYF	TGTGCCAGCAATGCAGGGGGCGCTTGGGAGACCCAGTACTTC
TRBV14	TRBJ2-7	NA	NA	CASSLSSEQYF	TGTGCCAGCAGCCTGAGTAGTGAGCAGTACTTC
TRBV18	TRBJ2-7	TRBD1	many	CASSPLTGGLDEQYF	TGTGCCAGCTCACCGTTGACAGGGGGGCTAGACGAGCAGTACTTC
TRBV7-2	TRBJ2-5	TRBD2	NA	CASSLQPSGETQYF	TGTGCCAGCAGCTTACAGCCTAGCGGGGAGACCCAGTACTTC
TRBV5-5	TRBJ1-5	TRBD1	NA	CASSSDRGRGSNQPQHF	TGTGCCAGCAGCTCTGACAGGGGGCGCGGGAGCAATCAGCCCCAGCATTTT
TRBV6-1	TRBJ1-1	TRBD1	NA	CASSAKRTGGNTEAFF	TGTGCCAGCAGTGCAAAACGGACAGGTGGGAACACTGAAGCTTTCTTT
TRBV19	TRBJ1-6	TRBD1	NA	CASSVSTGGNSPLHF	TGTGCCAGTAGTGTCTCGACAGGGGGAAATTCACCCCTCCACTTT
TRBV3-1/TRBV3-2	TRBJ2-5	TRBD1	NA	CASSQEGTGESQETQYF	TGTGCCAGCAGCCAAGAGGGGACAGGCGAATCGCAAGAGACCCAGTACTTC
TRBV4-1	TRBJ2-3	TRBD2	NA	CASSQDFTAGGSTDTQYF	TGCGCCAGCAGCCAAGACTTTACGGCGGGGGGTAGCACAGATACGCAGTATTTT
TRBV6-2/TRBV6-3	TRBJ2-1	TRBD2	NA	CASSPNPSGGSTDEQFF	TGTGCCAGCAGCCCCAATCCGAGCGGGGGGTCTACGGATGAGCAGTTCTTC